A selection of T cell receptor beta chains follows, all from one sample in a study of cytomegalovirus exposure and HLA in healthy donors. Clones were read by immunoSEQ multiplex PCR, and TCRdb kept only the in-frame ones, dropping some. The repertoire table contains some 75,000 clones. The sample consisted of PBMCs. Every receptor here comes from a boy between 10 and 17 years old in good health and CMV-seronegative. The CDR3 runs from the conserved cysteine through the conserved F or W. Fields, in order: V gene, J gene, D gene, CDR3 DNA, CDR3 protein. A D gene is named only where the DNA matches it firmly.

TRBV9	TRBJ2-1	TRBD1	TGTGCCAGCAGCACCGGACAGGCCAACTCCTACAATGAGCAGTTCTTC	CASSTGQANSYNEQFF
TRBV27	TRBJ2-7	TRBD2	TGTGCCAGCAGTTTATTAGAGAGCGGGAGGCCTTACGAGCAGTACTTC	CASSLLESGRPYEQYF
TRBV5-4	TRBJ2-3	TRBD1	TGTGCCAGCAGTTCCGGGACAGGGGTAGCGGATACGCAGTATTTT	CASSSGTGVADTQYF
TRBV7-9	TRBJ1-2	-	TGTGCCAGCAGCCCGCGGACAGCCGTACACCGTGGCTACACCTTC	CASSPRTAVHRGYTF
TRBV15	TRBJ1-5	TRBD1	TGTGCCACCCGCGACAGGGGAGATAGCAATCAGCCCCAGCATTTT	CATRDRGDSNQPQHF
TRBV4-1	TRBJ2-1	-	TGCGCCAGCAGCCAAGACCCGACAGGCTACAATGAGCAGTTCTTC	CASSQDPTGYNEQFF
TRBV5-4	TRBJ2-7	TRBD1	TGTGCCAGCAGCTTTTGGACAGGGGGGCTTCTGGAGCAGTACTTC	CASSFWTGGLLEQYF
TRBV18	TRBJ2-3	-	TGTGCCAGCTCTCCGGTGGCAGAGTCAGGTACGCAGTATTTT	CASSPVAESGTQYF
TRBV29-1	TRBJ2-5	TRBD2	TGCAGCCTAGCGGTCCAAGAGACCCAGTACTTC	CSLAVQETQYF
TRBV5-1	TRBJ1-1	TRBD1	TGCGCCAGCAGCTTTACCACAGGGGGGAACACTGAAGCTTTCTTT	CASSFTTGGNTEAFF
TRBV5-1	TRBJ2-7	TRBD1	TGCGCCAGCAGCACAGGGACAGGAGAAATCTACGAGCAGTACTTC	CASSTGTGEIYEQYF
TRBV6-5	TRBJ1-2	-	TGTGCCAGCAGTGGTCCCAGAACAGGGAACTATGGCTACACCTTC	CASSGPRTGNYGYTF
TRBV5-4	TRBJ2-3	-	TGTGCCAGCACCACATGGGGCCGTACAGATACGCAGTATTTT	CASTTWGRTDTQYF
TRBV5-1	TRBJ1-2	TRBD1	TGCGCCAGCAGCGGAAACAGGGGTCTTGACTATGGCTACACCTTC	CASSGNRGLDYGYTF
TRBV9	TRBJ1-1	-	TGTGCCAGCAGCCGGTCTTTGAACACTGAAGCTTTCTTT	CASSRSLNTEAFF
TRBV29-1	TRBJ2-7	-	TGCAGCGTGAAAGGGGTCTACGAGCAGTACTTC	CSVKGVYEQYF
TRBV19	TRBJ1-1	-	TGTGCCTCCTCTCTCTCGAACACTGAAGCTTTCTTT	CASSLSNTEAFF
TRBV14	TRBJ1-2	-	TGTGCCAGCAGAAACGACAGGAACTATGGCTACACCTTC	CASRNDRNYGYTF
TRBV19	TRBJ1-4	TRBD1	TGTGCCAGTACCCCGGACAGGGTCGGTGAAAAACTGTTTTTT	CASTPDRVGEKLFF
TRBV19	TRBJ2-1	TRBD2	TGTGCCAGTAGTACGGGACTAGCGGGGACCCACTCCTACAATGAGCAGTTCTTC	CASSTGLAGTHSYNEQFF
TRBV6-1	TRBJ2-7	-	TGTGCCAGCAGTGAGGAGGGGAGGTCTATTCGGTACGAGCAGTACTTC	CASSEEGRSIRYEQYF
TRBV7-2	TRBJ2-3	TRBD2	TGTGCCAGCAGCTTCTCCTTAGCGGGAGTCACAGATACGCAGTATTTT	CASSFSLAGVTDTQYF
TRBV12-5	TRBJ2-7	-	TGTGCTAGTGGTGTGGTACCACTGCCAGGGGTTTATCGCGAGCAGTACTTC	CASGVVPLPGVYREQYF
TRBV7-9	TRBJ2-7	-	TGTGCCAGCAGCTTGTTGGGGAGGTCGTACGAGCAGTACTTC	CASSLLGRSYEQYF
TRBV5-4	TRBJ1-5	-	TGTGCCAGCAGCTTCGGGGGGGATCAGCCCCAGCATTTT	CASSFGGDQPQHF
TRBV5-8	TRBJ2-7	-	TGTGCCAGCAGCTTGGATGCACCCGGGGAGCAGTACTTC	CASSLDAPGEQYF
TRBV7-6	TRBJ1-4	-	TGTGCCAGCAGGTACAGGGATAGGGATGAAAAACTGTTTTTT	CASRYRDRDEKLFF
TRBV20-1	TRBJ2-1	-	TGCAGTGCTAGGCGGGATGAGCAGTTCTTC	CSARRDEQFF
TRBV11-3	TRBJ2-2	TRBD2	TGTGCCAGCAGCCTGGGACTAGCGGGAGAGAACACCGGGGAGCTGTTTTTT	CASSLGLAGENTGELFF
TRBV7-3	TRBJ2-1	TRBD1	TGTGCCAGCAGCTTCAGAGGGGGCCGGAACAATGAGCAGTTCTTC	CASSFRGGRNNEQFF
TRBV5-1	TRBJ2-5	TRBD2	TGCGCCAGCAGCTTGGCCTACGACCCACTAGCGGGGGGGTACCAAGAGACCCAGTACTTC	CASSLAYDPLAGGYQETQYF
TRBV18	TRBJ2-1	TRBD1	TGTGCCAGCTCACTCTCTACGGGACAGGGGATCTACAATGAGCAGTTCTTC	CASSLSTGQGIYNEQFF
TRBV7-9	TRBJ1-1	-	TGTGCCAGCAGCGGTACATTGGGGCAGTACACTGAAGCTTTCTTT	CASSGTLGQYTEAFF
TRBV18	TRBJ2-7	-	TGTGCCAGCCGGCGAGGAGGATCCTACGAGCAGTACTTC	CASRRGGSYEQYF
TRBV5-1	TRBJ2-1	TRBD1	TGCGCCAGCAGCTCGCCGGGACAGGGGTTTACCGATGAGCAGTTCTTC	CASSSPGQGFTDEQFF
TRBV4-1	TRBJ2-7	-	TGCGCCAGCAGCCAAGATTCGGGAGTGGCTCTTTCCTACGAGCAGTACTTC	CASSQDSGVALSYEQYF
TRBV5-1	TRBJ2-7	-	TGCGCCAGCAGCCTAGAACTAACCTACGAGCAGTACTTC	CASSLELTYEQYF
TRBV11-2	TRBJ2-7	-	TGTGCCAGCAGCTTAGATGAGGCTAGGGGGGGTTACGAGCAGTACTTC	CASSLDEARGGYEQYF
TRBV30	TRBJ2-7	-	TGTGCCTGGAGTGTGGGAGGTTCGGCGGCCGAGCAGTACTTC	CAWSVGGSAAEQYF
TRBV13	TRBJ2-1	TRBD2	TGTGCCAGCAGCTTAGGGGGACTAGCGGGAGCCCCCCTTGACAATGAGCAGTTCTTC	CASSLGGLAGAPLDNEQFF
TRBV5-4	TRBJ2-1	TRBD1	TGTCGGACAGGGGGGTTTAGCAATGAGCAGTTCTTC	CRTGGFSNEQFF
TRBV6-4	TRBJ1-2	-	TGTGCCAGCAGTGAGTTCCTGAGTACCTATGGCTACACCTTC	CASSEFLSTYGYTF
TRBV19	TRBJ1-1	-	TGTGCCAGTAGTATCCGCGCCCTGAGCACTGAAGCTTTCTTT	CASSIRALSTEAFF
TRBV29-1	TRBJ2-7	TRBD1	TGCAGCGTTGGTAAGGGGACAGGACGATACGAGCAGTACTTC	CSVGKGTGRYEQYF
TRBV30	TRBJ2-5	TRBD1	TGTGCCTGGAACAGGGGGCTACAAGAGACCCAGTACTTC	CAWNRGLQETQYF
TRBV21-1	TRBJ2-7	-	TGTGCCAGCAGCAAAGGTTCGGCCGCCGGAGGAGGCTACGAGCAGTACTTC	CASSKGSAAGGGYEQYF
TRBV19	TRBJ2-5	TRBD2	TGTGCCAGTATGAGCGGGACTTTTCAAGAGACCCAGTACTTC	CASMSGTFQETQYF
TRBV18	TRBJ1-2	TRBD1	TGTGCCAGCTCACCCACAGGGGCTTCAGGCTATGGCTACACCTTC	CASSPTGASGYGYTF
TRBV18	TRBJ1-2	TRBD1	TGTGCCAGCTCACCCACAGGGGTAGTTGGCTACACCTTC	CASSPTGVVGYTF
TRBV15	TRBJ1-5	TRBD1	TGTGCCACCAGCTTTCGGACAGGGATAAATCAGCCCCAGCATTTT	CATSFRTGINQPQHF
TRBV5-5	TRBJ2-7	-	TGTGCCAGCAGCTTTACAGGGAACAACTACGAGCAGTACTTC	CASSFTGNNYEQYF
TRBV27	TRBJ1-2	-	TGTGCCAGCGCAAAGCGCGGGGGATATGGCTACACCTTC	CASAKRGGYGYTF